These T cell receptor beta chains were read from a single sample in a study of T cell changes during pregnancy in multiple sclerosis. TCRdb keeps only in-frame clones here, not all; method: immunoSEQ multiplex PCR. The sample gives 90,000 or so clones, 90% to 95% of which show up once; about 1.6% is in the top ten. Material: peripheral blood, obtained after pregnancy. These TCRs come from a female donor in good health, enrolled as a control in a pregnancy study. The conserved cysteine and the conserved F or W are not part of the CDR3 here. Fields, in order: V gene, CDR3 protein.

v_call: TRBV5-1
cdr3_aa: ASSFGTGDQPQH

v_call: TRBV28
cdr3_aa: ASSLLANEQF

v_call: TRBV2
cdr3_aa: ASRPRTGAMTEQY

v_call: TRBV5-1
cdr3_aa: ASSLRTSGDTGELF

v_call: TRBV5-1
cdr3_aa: ASSPLEKLLSTEAF

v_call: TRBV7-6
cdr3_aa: ASSPTNTGAPQETQY

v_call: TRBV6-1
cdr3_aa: ASSARGQGHGYT

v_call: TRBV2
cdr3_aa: ASRAGQGPDTQY

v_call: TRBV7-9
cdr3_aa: ASSLAGGPYGYT

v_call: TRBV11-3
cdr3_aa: ASSLDRDRETEAF

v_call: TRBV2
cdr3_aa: ASRLRETQY

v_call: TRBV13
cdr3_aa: ASSPRTTPYEQY

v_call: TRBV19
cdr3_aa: ASSPIEQGSTIY

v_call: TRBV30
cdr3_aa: AWTRGREYEQY

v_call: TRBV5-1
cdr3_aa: ASSPREQGSGNTIY

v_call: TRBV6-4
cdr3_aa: ASSDGQGGEQY

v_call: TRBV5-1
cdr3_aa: ASSVSTSVNTGELF

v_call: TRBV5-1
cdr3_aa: ASSLGSRQGAMEQY

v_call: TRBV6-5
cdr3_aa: ASSFTSGSSYEQY

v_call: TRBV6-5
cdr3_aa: ASSRGQGSYEQY

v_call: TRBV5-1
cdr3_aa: ASSLEGQVTDTQY

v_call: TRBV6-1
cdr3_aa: ASSEGGVGGGFF

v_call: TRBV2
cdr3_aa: ASQRSVSSYEQY

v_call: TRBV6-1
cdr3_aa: ASRRTGQVYGYT

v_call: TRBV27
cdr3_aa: ASSKAGAIYNEQF

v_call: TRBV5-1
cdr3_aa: ASSSPGNTEAF